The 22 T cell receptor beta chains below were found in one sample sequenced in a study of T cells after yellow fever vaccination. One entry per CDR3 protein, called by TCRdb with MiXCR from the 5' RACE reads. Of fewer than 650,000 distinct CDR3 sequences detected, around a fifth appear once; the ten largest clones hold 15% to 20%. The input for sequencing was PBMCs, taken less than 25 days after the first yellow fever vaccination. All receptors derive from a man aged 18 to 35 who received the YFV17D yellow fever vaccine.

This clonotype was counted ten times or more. CDR3 DNA sequence: TGTGCCAGCGAAACAGGGGGCACTAACTATGGCTACACCTTC. This encodes CASETGGTNYGYTF. The chain combines TRBV7-6 with TRBJ1-2; the match to TRBD1 covers 9 bases. CDR1 and CDR2 (germline): SGHVS, FNYEAQ. The CDR3 is 14 residues long. Trimming removed 8 bases from V and 0 bases from J; junction bases left unmatched: 4. Looking up the rest from reference TRBV7-6 and TRBJ1-2 gives the full variable domain: GAGVSQSPRYKVTKRGQDVALRCDPISGHVSLYWYRQALGQGPEFLTYFNYEAQQDKSGLPNDRFSAERPEGSISTLTIQRTEQRDSAMYRCASETGGTNYGYTFGSGTRLTVV.

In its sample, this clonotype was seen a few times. CDR3 nucleotides: TGTGCCAGCAACTGGGACAGATACACAGATACGCAGTATTTT. This translates into CASNWDRYTDTQYF. V is TRBV28 and J is TRBJ2-3, with TRBD1 identical over 7 bases. CDR1 and CDR2 from the germline V gene are MDHEN and SYDVKM. The CDR3 covers 14 residues. Trimming removed 7 bases from V and 2 bases from J; junction bases left unmatched: 6.

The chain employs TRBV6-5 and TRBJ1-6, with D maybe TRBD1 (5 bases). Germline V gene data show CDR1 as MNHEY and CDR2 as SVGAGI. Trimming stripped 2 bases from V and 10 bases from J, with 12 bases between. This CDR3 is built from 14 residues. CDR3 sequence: CASSYGGLSSPLHF. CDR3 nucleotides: TGTGCCAGCAGTTACGGGGGTTTAAGCTCACCCCTCCACTTT.

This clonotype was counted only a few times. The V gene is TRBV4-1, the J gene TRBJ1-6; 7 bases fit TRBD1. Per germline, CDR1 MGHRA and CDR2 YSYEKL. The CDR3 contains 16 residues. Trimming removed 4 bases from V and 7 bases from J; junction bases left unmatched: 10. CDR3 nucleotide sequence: TGCGCCAGCAGCCGTACCCAGGGGGGCAAAAATTCACCCCTCCACTTT. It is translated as CASSRTQGGKNSPLHF.

CDR3 in DNA: TGCGCCAGCAGCCTCATGGGACAGGGGGCGGAAGAGCAGTACTTC. This codes for CASSLMGQGAEEQYF. This chain connects TRBV5-1 to TRBJ2-7; 12 positions match TRBD1. The CDR3 runs to 15 residues. V trimming: 4 bases; J trimming: 7 bases; junction bases outside the gene matches: 9. CDR1 is SGHRS, CDR2 YFSETQ, per germline. The full variable domain, in which reference TRBV5-1 and TRBJ2-7 provide the parts outside the CDR3, is KAGVTQTPRYLIKTRGQQVTLSCSPISGHRSVSWYQQTPGQGLQFLFEYFSETQRNKGNFPGRFSGRQFSNSRSEMNVSTLELGDSALYLCASSLMGQGAEEQYFGPGTRLTVT.

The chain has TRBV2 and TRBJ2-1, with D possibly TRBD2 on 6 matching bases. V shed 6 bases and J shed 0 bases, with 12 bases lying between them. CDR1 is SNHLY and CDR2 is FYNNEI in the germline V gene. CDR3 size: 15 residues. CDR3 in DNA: TGTGCCAGCAGGGCTCTAGCGTCCTCCTACAATGAGCAGTTCTTC. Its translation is CASRALASSYNEQFF.

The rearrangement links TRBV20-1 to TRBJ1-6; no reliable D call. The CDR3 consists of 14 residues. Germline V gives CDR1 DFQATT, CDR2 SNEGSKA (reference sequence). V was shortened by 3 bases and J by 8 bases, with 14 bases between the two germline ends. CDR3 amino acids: CSASKGSLDSPLHF. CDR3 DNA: TGCAGTGCTAGTAAGGGCAGCCTTGATTCACCCCTCCACTTT.

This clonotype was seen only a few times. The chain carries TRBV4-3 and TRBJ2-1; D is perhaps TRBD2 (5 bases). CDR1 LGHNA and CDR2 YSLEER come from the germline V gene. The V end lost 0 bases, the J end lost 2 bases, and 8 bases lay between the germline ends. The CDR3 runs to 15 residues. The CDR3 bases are TGCGCCAGCAGCCAAGATTCGGGGACCTACAATGAGCAGTTCTTC. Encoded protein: CASSQDSGTYNEQFF.

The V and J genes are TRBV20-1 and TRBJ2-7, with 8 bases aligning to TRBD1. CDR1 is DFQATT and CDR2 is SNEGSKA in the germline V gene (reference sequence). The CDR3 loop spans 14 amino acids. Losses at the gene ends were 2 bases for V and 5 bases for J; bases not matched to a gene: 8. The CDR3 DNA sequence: TGCAGTGCTAGACCACAGGGGGTTAAGGACGAGCAGTACTTC. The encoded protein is CSARPQGVKDEQYF.

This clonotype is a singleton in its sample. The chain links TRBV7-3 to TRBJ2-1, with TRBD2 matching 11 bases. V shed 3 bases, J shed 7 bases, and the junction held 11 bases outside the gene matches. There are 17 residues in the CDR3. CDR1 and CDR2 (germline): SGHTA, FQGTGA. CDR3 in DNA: TGTGCCAGCAGCTTGAAGGGTGGTAGCGGGGGGGCAAATGAGCAGTTCTTC. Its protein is CASSLKGGSGGANEQFF.

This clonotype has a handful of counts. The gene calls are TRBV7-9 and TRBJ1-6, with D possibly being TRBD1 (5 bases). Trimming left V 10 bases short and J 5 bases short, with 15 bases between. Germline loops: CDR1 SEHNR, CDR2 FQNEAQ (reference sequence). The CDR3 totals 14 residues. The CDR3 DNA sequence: TGTGCCATCCCGACCGGGGGTGATAATTCACCCCTCCACTTT. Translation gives CAIPTGGDNSPLHF.

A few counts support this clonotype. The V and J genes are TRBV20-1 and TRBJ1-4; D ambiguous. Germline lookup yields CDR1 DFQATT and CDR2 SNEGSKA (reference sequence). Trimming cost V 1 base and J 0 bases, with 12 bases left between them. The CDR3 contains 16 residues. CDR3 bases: TGCAGTGCTAGAGGTCGGGCCGATGCAACTAATGAAAAACTGTTTTTT. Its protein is CSARGRADATNEKLFF.

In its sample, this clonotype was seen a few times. The DNA for the CDR3 is TGCAGCGTTGAGCAGCCCTGGAACACTGAAGCTTTCTTT. Translating gives CSVEQPWNTEAFF. The V and J genes are TRBV29-1 and TRBJ1-1; unclear D gene. V lost 3 bases, J lost 1 base, and 9 bases lay in between. Germline lookup yields CDR1 SQVTM and CDR2 ANQGSEA. The CDR3 has 13 amino acids.

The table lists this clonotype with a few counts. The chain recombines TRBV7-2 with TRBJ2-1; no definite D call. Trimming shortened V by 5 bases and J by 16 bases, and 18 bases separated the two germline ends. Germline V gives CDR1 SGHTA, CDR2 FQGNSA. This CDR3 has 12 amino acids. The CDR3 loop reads CASSSATTPVFF. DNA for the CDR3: TGTGCCAGCAGCAGTGCGACAACCCCCGTATTCTTC.

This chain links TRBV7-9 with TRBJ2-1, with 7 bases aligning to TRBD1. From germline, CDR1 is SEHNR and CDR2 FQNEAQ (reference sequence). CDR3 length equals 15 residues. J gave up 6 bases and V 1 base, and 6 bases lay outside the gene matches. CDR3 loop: CASSLEGGISNEQFF. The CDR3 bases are TGTGCCAGCAGCTTAGAAGGGGGCATCAGCAATGAGCAGTTCTTC.

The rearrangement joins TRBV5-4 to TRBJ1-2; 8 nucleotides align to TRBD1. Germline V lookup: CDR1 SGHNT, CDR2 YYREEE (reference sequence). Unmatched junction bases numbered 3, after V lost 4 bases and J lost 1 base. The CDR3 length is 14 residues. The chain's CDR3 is CASSPGQDNYGYTF. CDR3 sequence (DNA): TGTGCCAGCAGCCCGGGACAGGATAACTATGGCTACACCTTC. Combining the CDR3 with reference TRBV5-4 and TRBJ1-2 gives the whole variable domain ETGVTQSPTHLIKTRGQQVTLRCSSQSGHNTVSWYQQALGQGPQFIFQYYREEENGRGNFPPRFSGLQFPNYSSELNVNALELDDSALYLCASSPGQDNYGYTFGSGTRLTVV.

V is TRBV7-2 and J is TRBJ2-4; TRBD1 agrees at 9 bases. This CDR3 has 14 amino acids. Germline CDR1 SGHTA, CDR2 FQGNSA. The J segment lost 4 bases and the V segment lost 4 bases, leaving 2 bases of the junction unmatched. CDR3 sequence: CASSSGQGKNIQYF. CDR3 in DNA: TGTGCCAGCAGCTCCGGACAGGGGAAAAACATTCAGTACTTC.

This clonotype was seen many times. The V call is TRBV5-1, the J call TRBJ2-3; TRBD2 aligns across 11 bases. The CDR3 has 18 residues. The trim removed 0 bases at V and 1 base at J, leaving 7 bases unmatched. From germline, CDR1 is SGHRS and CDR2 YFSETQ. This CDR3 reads CASSLALAGGPGTDTQYF. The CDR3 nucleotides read TGCGCCAGCAGCTTGGCCCTAGCGGGGGGTCCTGGCACAGATACGCAGTATTTT.

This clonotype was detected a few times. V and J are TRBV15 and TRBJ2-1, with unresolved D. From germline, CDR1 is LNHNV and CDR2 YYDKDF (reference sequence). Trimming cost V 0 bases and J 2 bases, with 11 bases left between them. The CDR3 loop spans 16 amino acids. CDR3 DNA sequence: TGTGCCACCAGCAGAGATCTTCCAGCAACCTACAATGAGCAGTTCTTC. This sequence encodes CATSRDLPATYNEQFF.

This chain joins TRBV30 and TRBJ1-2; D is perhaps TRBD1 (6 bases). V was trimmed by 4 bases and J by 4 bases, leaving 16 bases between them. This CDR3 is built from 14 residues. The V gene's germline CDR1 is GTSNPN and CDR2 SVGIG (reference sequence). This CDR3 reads CAWTPVGQAYGYTF. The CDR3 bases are TGTGCCTGGACCCCAGTGGGACAAGCCTATGGCTACACCTTC.

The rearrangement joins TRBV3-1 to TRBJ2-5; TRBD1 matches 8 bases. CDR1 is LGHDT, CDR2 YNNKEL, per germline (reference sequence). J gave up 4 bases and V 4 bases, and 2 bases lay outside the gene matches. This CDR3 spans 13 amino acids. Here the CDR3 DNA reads TGTGCCAGCAGCCGACAGGGGCCAGAGACCCAGTACTTC. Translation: CASSRQGPETQYF.

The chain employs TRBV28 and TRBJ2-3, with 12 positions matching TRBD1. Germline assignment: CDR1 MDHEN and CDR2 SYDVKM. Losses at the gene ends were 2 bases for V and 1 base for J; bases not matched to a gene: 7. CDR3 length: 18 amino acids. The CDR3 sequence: CASSLRDRGRAGTDTQYF. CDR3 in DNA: TGTGCCAGCAGTTTACGGGACAGGGGGCGGGCGGGCACAGATACGCAGTATTTT.